This TCR beta chain came from a study of cytomegalovirus exposure and HLA in healthy donors. Study-level findings and limits: It was only CMV serostatus that was available as immune exposure information. By a later analysis, the bulk of CMV-associated TCR beta chains appeared HLA-restricted.

A note on this clone: Its specificity is unknown.

PCR employed 60 Vbeta and 13 Jbeta primers. Sequenced by immunoSEQ multiplex PCR; TCRdb stores in-frame clones only, minus some. The table records under 200,000 clones, 82% of them present only once. Sequences were obtained from PBMCs. This TCR derives from a girl aged 5 to 17 in good health and CMV-seropositive.

CDR3 sequence reads: CATTLGVSAGNTIYF. CDR3 DNA: TGTGCCACCACCCTCGGAGTGAGTGCTGGAAACACCATATATTTT. The chain is built from TRBV19 and TRBJ1-3; D gene unclear. This CDR3 is built from 15 residues. V lost 10 bases and J 2 bases, leaving 18 bases between the germline ends. Germline CDR1 reads LNHDA; CDR2 reads SQIVND (reference sequence). Full variable domain (outside the CDR3, taken from reference TRBV19 and TRBJ1-3): DGGITQSPKYLFRKEGQNVTLSCEQNLNHDAMYWYRQDPGQGLRLIYYSQIVNDFQKGDIAEGYSVSREKKESFPLTVTSAQKNPTAFYLCATTLGVSAGNTIYFGEGSWLTVV.